The 30 T cell receptor beta chains below were found in one sample sequenced in a study of glioma-infiltrating T cells. Using RNA template, CDR3s of TCR alpha and beta were amplified with iRepertoire arm-PCR. TCRdb redid the calling of the multiplex PCR reads with MiXCR, one entry per CDR3 protein. In the table there are 100,000 to 150,000 distinct CDR3 sequences, more than 20% of which are singletons. Source material: glioma tissue, nonneoplastic brain tissue, or PBMCs (not recorded which). Receptors were obtained from a human donor with low-grade glioma or glioblastoma, undergoing nonglioma brain surgery, or in good health (not recorded which).

The chain couples TRBV7-2 to TRBJ2-7; the D gene is possibly TRBD2 (5 bases). This CDR3 is built from 12 residues. Germline V gene lookup returns CDR1 SGHTA and CDR2 FQGNSA. The CDR3 region has the DNA TGTGCCACCTCCACCCCGGGATATGGGCAGTGCGTC. Amino acid sequence: CATSTPGYGQCV.

J is TRBJ1-4 and V is TRBV29-1; TRBD1 might be the D (5 bases). V lost 7 bases and J lost 5, with 17 bases in between. The CDR3 loop spans 14 amino acids. Germline-derived CDR1 and CDR2 are SQVTM and ANQGSEA. CDR3 sequence reads: CSASSGGGNEKLFF. Written as DNA, the CDR3 is TGCAGCGCTTCATCCGGGGGAGGGAATGAAAAACTGTTTTTT.

DNA of the CDR3: TGTGCCAGCAGCTGGACAGCGAATTCACCCCTCCACTTT. Its translation: CASSWTANSPLHF. The chain links TRBV7-3 to TRBJ1-6; weak D call: TRBD1 (6 bases). The CDR3 has 13 residues. Trimming pared 4 bases from V and 7 bases from J, leaving 8 bases between. The V gene's germline CDR1 is SGHTA and CDR2 FQGTGA.

This clonotype was picked up one time. This could be a read error, since a much larger clone is one nucleotide away. Here the CDR3 reads CVSSLRVAEAFF. The CDR3 DNA sequence: TGTGTCAGCAGTTTAAGGGTCGCTGAAGCTTTCTTT. The chain joins TRBV28 to TRBJ1-1; D is undetermined. The CDR3 totals 12 residues. CDR1 is MDHEN and CDR2 is SYDVKM in the germline V gene. Filled out from reference TRBV28 and TRBJ1-1, the complete variable domain reads DVKVTQSSRYLVKRTGEKVFLECVQDMDHENMFWYRQDPGLGLRLIYFSYDVKMKEKGDIPEGYSVSREKKERFSLILESASTNQTSMYLCVSSLRVAEAFFGQGTRLTVV.

This clonotype was recorded a few times. Here the CDR3 DNA reads TGCAGTGCTACGACAGGGACCATCTCTACCGGGGAGCTGTTTTTT. Translation: CSATTGTISTGELFF. This chain uses TRBV20-1 with TRBJ2-2; 7 bases are shared with TRBD1. With 4 bases clipped from V and 5 bases from J, the junction kept 10 bases outside the gene matches. The germline CDR1 and CDR2 sequences are DFQATT and SNEGSKA (reference sequence). The CDR3 is made up of 15 amino acids.

This clonotype was picked up a small number of times. The chain has TRBV9 and TRBJ1-2, with D uncertain. Trimming took 0 bases from V and 3 from J, leaving 3 bases between them. Germline assignment: CDR1 SGDLS and CDR2 YYNGEE. CDR3 length: 12 amino acids. CDR3 residues: CASSVADYGYTF. The CDR3 nucleotides are TGTGCCAGCAGCGTAGCTGACTATGGCTACACCTTC.

This clonotype was observed many times. V usage is TRBV7-9 and J usage is TRBJ2-1; D ambiguous. From germline, CDR1 is SEHNR and CDR2 FQNEAQ (reference sequence). Trimming left V 2 bases short and J 15 bases short, with 5 bases between. The length of the CDR3 is 9 residues. In DNA form, the CDR3 reads TGTGCCAGCAGCTTATCATTGTTCTTC. Translation gives CASSLSLFF. Full variable domain (outside the CDR3, taken from reference TRBV7-9 and TRBJ2-1): DTGVSQNPRHKITKRGQNVTFRCDPISEHNRLYWYRQTLGQGPEFLTYFQNEAQLEKSRLLSDRFSAERPKGSFSTLEIQRTEQGDSAMYLCASSLSLFFGPGTRLTVL.

This clonotype is deemed medium-sized. The chain couples TRBV6-1 to TRBJ2-1; TRBD1 aligns across 8 bases. The CDR3 runs to 14 residues. Germline V gene data show CDR1 as MNHNS and CDR2 as SASEGT. The V and J ends lost 5 bases and 5 bases, in that order; junction bases with no gene match: 5. The CDR3 spells CASSNRGLDNEQFF. The DNA for the CDR3 is TGTGCCAGCAGTAACAGGGGGTTGGACAATGAGCAGTTCTTC.

The rearrangement uses TRBV7-3 and TRBJ1-2, with 9 positions matching TRBD1. The J segment lost 2 bases and the V segment lost 0 bases, leaving 1 base of the junction unmatched. Germline assignment: CDR1 SGHTA and CDR2 FQGTGA. This CDR3 contains 15 residues. This CDR3 reads CASSLTGTGNYGYTF. As DNA, the CDR3 is TGTGCCAGCAGCTTAACGGGGACAGGGAACTATGGCTACACCTTC.

This chain joins TRBV24-1 and TRBJ2-1; maybe TRBD2 (5 bases). Germline V lookup: CDR1 KGHDR, CDR2 SFDVKD. V gave up 5 bases and J gave up 9 bases, with 13 bases separating them. CDR3 size: 13 residues. The CDR3 loop is CATSVMRAGEQFF. The DNA for the CDR3 is TGTGCCACCAGTGTCATGAGGGCGGGTGAGCAGTTCTTC.

This rearrangement joins TRBV20-1 to TRBJ1-1; a weak D match, TRBD1 (5 bases). The CDR3 contains 13 residues. Germline values: CDR1 DFQATT, CDR2 SNEGSKA (reference sequence). V lost 6 bases, J lost 5 bases, and 16 bases lay in between. CDR3 loop: CSALWGVQTEAFF. DNA of the CDR3: TGCAGTGCCCTCTGGGGCGTTCAGACTGAAGCTTTCTTT.

A word on this clonotype: One junction end does not reproduce the germline sequence, and a read error may be involved. The chain combines TRBV7-9 with TRBJ2-3; no reliable D call. The CDR3 has 11 amino acids. Germline lookup yields CDR1 SEHNR and CDR2 FQNEAQ (reference sequence). CDR3 DNA sequence: TGTGCCAGCAGCTTGACGGATACGGAGTATTTT. Protein product: CASSLTDTEYF. Combining the CDR3 with reference TRBV7-9 and TRBJ2-3 gives the whole variable domain DTGVSQNPRHKITKRGQNVTFRCDPISEHNRLYWYRQTLGQGPEFLTYFQNEAQLEKSRLLSDRFSAERPKGSFSTLEIQRTEQGDSAMYLCASSLTDTEYFGPGTRLTVL.

CDR3 loop: CSARDSGLAGQETQYF. CDR3 nucleotides: TGCAGTGCTAGAGATTCGGGACTAGCGGGCCAAGAGACCCAGTACTTC. This chain uses TRBV20-1 with TRBJ2-5, with TRBD2 matching over 12 bases. With 0 bases clipped from V and 1 base from J, the junction kept 3 bases outside the gene matches. Germline CDR1 DFQATT, CDR2 SNEGSKA (reference sequence). CDR3 length: 16 amino acids.

This clonotype was counted at least ten times. The chain joins TRBV4-1 to TRBJ2-7; 7 bases align to TRBD1. The germline gives CDR1 MGHRA, CDR2 YSYEKL. Trimming removed 0 bases from V and 8 bases from J; junction bases left unmatched: 7. CDR3 length equals 14 residues. The CDR3: CASSQDTGRGKQYV. In DNA form, the CDR3 reads TGCGCCAGCAGCCAAGATACCGGCAGGGGGAAGCAGTACGTC.

J is TRBJ2-1 and V is TRBV3-1; D is possibly TRBD1 or TRBD2 (5 bases each). Trimming took off 0 bases at V and 5 bases at J, with 8 bases between the two ends. The CDR3 loop spans 14 amino acids. Per the germline V gene, CDR1 is LGHDT and CDR2 is YNNKEL (reference sequence). As DNA, the CDR3 is TGTGCCAGCAGCCAAGAGTGGGACGACAATGAGCAGTTCTTC. Protein: CASSQEWDDNEQFF.

This clonotype has a count of ten or more. The chain employs TRBV20-1 and TRBJ1-2; 9 positions agree with TRBD1. Germline CDR1 DFQATT, CDR2 SNEGSKA (reference sequence). This CDR3 spans 18 amino acids. The V and J ends lost 0 bases and 7 bases, in that order; junction bases with no gene match: 18. The CDR3 DNA reads as TGCAGTGCTAGAGATCCCACAGGCCACCGGGACAGGGATCTTGGCTACACCTTC. Translating it yields CSARDPTGHRDRDLGYTF.

This clonotype was counted between two and nine times. The chain carries TRBV12-3 or TRBV12-4 and TRBJ2-5, with TRBD1 identical over 7 bases. This CDR3 has 16 residues. The V segment lost 5 bases and the J segment 0 bases; nucleotides outside the gene matches: 9. Here the CDR3 DNA reads TGTGCCAGCAGTCTCCGTGCAGGGGGTAACCAAGAGACCCAGTACTTC. It yields the protein CASSLRAGGNQETQYF.

There are many counts of this clonotype. The chain recombines TRBV7-9 with TRBJ2-3, with TRBD2 matching over 14 bases. The J segment lost 1 base and the V segment lost 5 bases, leaving 5 bases of the junction unmatched. The CDR3 loop spans 17 amino acids. Germline CDR1 is SEHNR and CDR2 is FQNEAQ (reference sequence). The CDR3 reads CASSPGLAGARTDTQYF. DNA of the CDR3: TGTGCCAGCAGCCCGGGACTAGCGGGGGCCCGCACAGATACGCAGTATTTT.

This clonotype has a handful of counts. The chain uses TRBV5-1 and TRBJ2-3; maybe TRBD1 (6 bases). This CDR3 comprises 14 residues. Germline CDR1 reads SGHRS; CDR2 reads YFSETQ. V was cut by 2 bases and J by 3 bases, with 10 bases left in between. This chain's CDR3 is CASSFRTATDTQYF. CDR3 DNA sequence: TGCGCCAGCAGCTTTCGGACAGCTACAGATACGCAGTATTTT.

The sample holds a few counts of this clonotype. This chain connects TRBV7-9 to TRBJ2-3, with D tentatively TRBD1 (6 bases). This CDR3 comprises 14 residues. The germline V gene has CDR1 SEHNR and CDR2 FQNEAQ (reference sequence). The V gene lost 4 bases and the J gene lost 6 bases, with 14 bases spanning the gap. The CDR3 DNA sequence: TGTGCCAGCAGCTACGACAGGCTCAGGGATACGCAGTATTTT. This translates into CASSYDRLRDTQYF.

V usage is TRBV12-5 and J usage is TRBJ2-3, with D perhaps TRBD1 (5 bases). Trimming pared 4 bases from V and 2 bases from J, leaving 19 bases between. From germline, CDR1 is LGHNT and CDR2 FRNRAP. This CDR3 contains 17 residues. CDR3 sequence (DNA): TGTGCTAGTGGTTCGGCCCCGACAGTCGCCCACACAGATACGCAGTATTTT. Translation gives CASGSAPTVAHTDTQYF.

V and J are TRBV20-1 and TRBJ2-1, with 13 positions matching TRBD2. Germline lookup yields CDR1 DFQATT and CDR2 SNEGSKA (reference sequence). J lost 4 bases, V lost 6 bases, and 3 bases had no gene match. The CDR3 contains 14 residues. The CDR3 sequence is CSATSGGGYNEQFF. The DNA of the CDR3 is TGCAGTGCAACTAGCGGGGGGGGTTACAATGAGCAGTTCTTC.

About this clonotype: A much larger clone lies one base from this, so it may be a read error. Since the CDR3 does not end with the conserved phenylalanine or tryptophan, this likely comes from a read error. This chain joins TRBV6-1 and TRBJ2-5, with unresolved D. The J call is in doubt because the DNA end fits TRBJ2-1 better. CDR3 length: 15 amino acids. The germline gives CDR1 MNHNS, CDR2 SASEGT. The CDR3 here is CASSEGTRGMNEQFI. In nucleotides, the CDR3 is TGTGCCAGCAGTGAAGGGACCCGAGGAATGAATGAGCAGTTCATC.

Points on this clonotype: A read error may account for a junction end that differs from germline. The chain carries TRBV6-1 and TRBJ2-5, with D uncertain. CDR3 length: 12 amino acids. Germline V CDR1 and CDR2: MNHNS, SASEGT. For the CDR3, the DNA is TGTGCCAGCAGTGCCTGGGAAACCCCCGCCGACTTC. This codes for CASSAWETPADF.

The CDR3 spells CASRNPAYTDTQYF. The CDR3 nucleotides read TGTGCCAGCAGGAACCCCGCCTATACAGATACGCAGTATTTT. The rearrangement links TRBV6-2 or TRBV6-3 to TRBJ2-3; D is unresolved. Germline loops: CDR1 MNHEY, CDR2 SVGEGT. Trimming removed 6 bases from V and 3 bases from J, with 13 bases in between. The CDR3 has 14 residues.

This CDR3 is CATSRDWGVNYGYTF. The CDR3 DNA follows: TGTGCCACCAGCAGAGATTGGGGGGTGAACTATGGCTACACCTTC. The V gene is TRBV15, the J gene TRBJ1-2; D might be TRBD1 (5 bases). The CDR3 totals 15 residues. Germline V lookup: CDR1 LNHNV, CDR2 YYDKDF (reference sequence). The V end lost 0 bases, the J end lost 2 bases, and 10 bases lay between the germline ends.

This clonotype was seen only a few times. The V gene is TRBV7-9, the J gene TRBJ1-1; TRBD1 is a possible D gene (5 bases). Looked up from germline, CDR1 is SEHNR and CDR2 is FQNEAQ (reference sequence). V was clipped by 0 bases and J by 0 bases, with 14 bases between them. This CDR3 has 17 amino acids. The CDR3 reads CASSLAEGTGMNTEAFF. CDR3 bases: TGTGCCAGCAGCTTAGCGGAGGGGACGGGGATGAACACTGAAGCTTTCTTT.

This clonotype was recorded many times. The CDR3 DNA reads TGTGCCAGCAGTTACTACGGCAATCAGCCCCAGCATTTT. It encodes CASSYYGNQPQHF. The rearrangement uses TRBV6-6 and TRBJ1-5; D is unclear. Germline assignment: CDR1 MNHNY and CDR2 SVGAGI (reference sequence). V was clipped by 1 base and J by 2 bases, with 3 bases between them. CDR3 length: 13 residues.

This clonotype turned up a few times. The rearrangement links TRBV19 to TRBJ2-3, with D possibly being TRBD1 (5 bases). Germline-derived CDR1 and CDR2 are LNHDA and SQIVND (reference sequence). V shed 7 bases and J shed 0 bases, with 17 bases lying between them. The CDR3 consists of 16 residues. The CDR3 loop is CASMNGLGLSTDTQYF. For the CDR3, the DNA is TGTGCCAGTATGAACGGATTGGGGCTAAGCACAGATACGCAGTATTTT.

In its sample, this clonotype was seen many times. This chain connects TRBV28 to TRBJ1-1, with 7 nucleotides matching TRBD1. Germline V lookup: CDR1 MDHEN, CDR2 SYDVKM. The J segment lost 3 bases and the V segment lost 5 bases, leaving 6 bases of the junction unmatched. CDR3 length: 14 residues. This chain's CDR3 is CASSTGALDTEAFF. CDR3 DNA sequence: TGTGCCAGCAGTACAGGGGCCCTAGACACTGAAGCTTTCTTT.